One and the same sample provided the 3 T cell receptor beta chains below, sequenced in a study of T cells in Graves' hyperthyroidism and ophthalmopathy. RNA transcripts gave rise to amplified TCR beta CDR3 regions. RT-PCR in the first round (using the HTBI primer set) targeted the TCR CDR3. TCRdb reprocessed the multiplex PCR reads via MiXCR and lists one record per CDR3 protein. The data show almost 600,000 distinct CDR3 sequences, about 15% seen once. Sequencing was carried out using blood. All receptors derive from a woman between 25 and 40 years old with Graves' hyperthyroidism that later progressed to Graves' ophthalmopathy.

This clonotype occurred many times. V and J are TRBV7-9 and TRBJ2-7; possibly TRBD2 for D (7 bases). CDR1 is SEHNR, CDR2 FQNEAQ, per germline (reference sequence). V lost 0 bases, J lost 4 bases, and 13 bases lay in between. The CDR3 length is 15 residues. The CDR3 is CASSLAAGARYEQYF. Here the CDR3 DNA reads TGTGCCAGCAGCTTAGCGGCGGGGGCAAGGTACGAGCAGTACTTC.

In this sample, this clonotype turned up many times. The chain has TRBV6-6 and TRBJ2-7, with a weak D call TRBD2 (6 bases). Germline CDR1 reads MNHNY; CDR2 reads SVGAGI (reference sequence). The CDR3 runs to 15 residues. Trimming took 2 bases from V and 3 from J, leaving 14 bases between them. The CDR3 nucleotides are TGTGCCAGCAGTTACATGAAGCGGGCGGACTACGAGCAGTACTTC. Translated, it gives CASSYMKRADYEQYF.

V gene TRBV4-1 combines with J gene TRBJ2-3, with 11 bases identical to TRBD2. The CDR3 has 16 residues. With V trimmed by 1 base and J by 5 bases, 5 bases remained unmatched. Germline V CDR1 and CDR2: MGHRA, YSYEKL. Written as DNA, the CDR3 is TGCGCCAGCAGCCAAGTTACTAGCGGGGGAGGAGATACGCAGTATTTT. Residues: CASSQVTSGGGDTQYF.